A selection of T cell receptor beta chains follows, all from one sample in a study of blood T cells in healthy people across ages. Via MiXCR, TCRdb re-called the 5' RACE reads, giving one row per CDR3 protein. The profile covers about 1.8 million distinct CDR3 sequences, with about 50% appearing a single time and approximately 2.1% taken by the ten largest. The sample was blood. These receptor sequences come from a woman aged 40 to 50 in good health. CDR3s include the opening cysteine and the closing phenylalanine or tryptophan.

TRBJ1-2,TRBV7-9,CASSETKHRVTYGYTF
TRBJ2-1,TRBV6-1,CASSEPRPRPNEQFF
TRBJ1-5,TRBV28,CASSLGGAGNQPQHF
TRBJ1-2,TRBV20-1,CSARVDRFHGYTF
TRBJ2-7,TRBV6-6,CASSYTFRDSSYEQYF
TRBJ1-4,TRBV5-1,CASSDQGGNEKLFF
TRBJ2-5,TRBV12-3/TRBV12-4,CASSFLQGQREAQYF
TRBJ2-3,TRBV7-8,CASSPRQRGVSTDTQYF
TRBJ2-7,TRBV11-2,CASSERETTGSSYEQYF
TRBJ2-1,TRBV4-1,CASSHGTPTYEQCF
TRBJ2-6,TRBV4-3,CASSLDSTGANVLTF
TRBJ2-3,TRBV11-2,CASSFGLAGGPGMDTQYF
TRBJ2-7,TRBV5-1,CASSEQDHYEQYF
TRBJ2-1,TRBV7-2,CASSFEANGEQFF
TRBJ1-5,TRBV5-8,CASSLEGGAYQPQHF
TRBJ2-1,TRBV2,CASSGLTSGGTLPNEQFF
TRBJ1-2,TRBV9,CASSVGAGDYGYTF
TRBJ2-5,TRBV7-3,CASSPGQYPWETQYF
TRBJ2-7,TRBV20-1,CSARDHGGGSSYEQYF
.,TRBV7-2,CASSTRAGQGPYEQYF
TRBJ2-7,TRBV20-1,CSARDLVGPSSDEQYF
TRBJ1-1,TRBV10-3,CAISGSREAFF
TRBJ2-5,TRBV7-2,CASRLQAAETQYF
TRBJ2-3,TRBV3-1,CASSPRLAGGRGTDTQYF
TRBJ2-1,TRBV9,CASSLTSSEQFF
TRBJ2-5,TRBV10-3,CAIRDPMGPGVETQYF
TRBJ1-5,TRBV20-1,CSARRANQPQHF
TRBJ2-5,TRBV6-2/TRBV6-3,CASSYVGRGQETQYF
TRBJ2-3,TRBV28,CASSWGTMGTDTQYF
TRBJ1-2,TRBV6-5,CASSNGADPYGYTF
TRBJ2-7,TRBV24-1,CATSDIVPYEQYF
TRBJ2-2,TRBV29-1,CSVTGGGVTGELFF
TRBJ2-5,TRBV6-2/TRBV6-3,CASRRGQGANEQYF
TRBJ2-1,TRBV20-1,CSALVRDRVEEQFF
TRBJ2-5,TRBV5-1,CASSFWVGDHDYQETQYF